Presented here are 31 T cell receptor beta chains from one specimen sequenced in a study of blood T cell repertoires in COVID-19. Generated by immunoSEQ multiplex PCR, the TCRdb table keeps only in-frame clones and is missing some. The sample gives around 88,000 clones, 80% of which show up once; 8.7% is in the top ten. The sequenced sample was peripheral blood. The receptors here all came from a man over 45 who had recovered from COVID-19.

This clone was counted once. V is TRBV5-4 and J is TRBJ2-7; 13 positions agree with TRBD2. V lost 5 bases, J lost 5 bases, and 10 bases stayed unmatched. Germline CDR1 and CDR2: SGHNT and YYREEE (reference sequence). This CDR3 comprises 16 residues. CDR3 coding DNA: TGTGCCAGCAGACCAGGACTAGCGGGAGCCCGTGACGAGCAGTACTTC. Translation: CASRPGLAGARDEQYF.

The chain combines TRBV5-1 with TRBJ2-7, with TRBD2 identical over 12 bases. Germline V gene data show CDR1 as SGHRS and CDR2 as YFSETQ. The length of the CDR3 is 15 residues. J gave up 4 bases and V 4 bases, and 6 bases lay outside the gene matches. CDR3 sequence: CASSLETSGSYEQYF. The CDR3 nucleotides read TGCGCCAGCAGCCTAGAGACTAGCGGGAGTTACGAGCAGTACTTC. The full variable domain, with the rest looked up from reference TRBV5-1 and TRBJ2-7, is KAGVTQTPRYLIKTRGQQVTLSCSPISGHRSVSWYQQTPGQGLQFLFEYFSETQRNKGNFPGRFSGRQFSNSRSEMNVSTLELGDSALYLCASSLETSGSYEQYFGPGTRLTVT.

This clone was counted only a few times. V usage is TRBV7-2 and J usage is TRBJ2-7; TRBD1 matches at 7 bases. The germline V gene has CDR1 SGHTA and CDR2 FQGNSA. This CDR3 has 14 amino acids. Unmatched junction bases numbered 3, after V lost 2 bases and J lost 2 bases. For the CDR3, the DNA is TGTGCCAGCAGCTTACGCCAGGGGGCCTACGAGCAGTACTTC. This sequence encodes CASSLRQGAYEQYF.

The chain combines TRBV20-1 with TRBJ1-1, with D tentatively TRBD1 (6 bases). The V gene lost 3 bases and the J gene lost 0 bases, with 11 bases spanning the gap. Germline V gives CDR1 DFQATT, CDR2 SNEGSKA (reference sequence). CDR3 length equals 14 residues. DNA of the CDR3: TGCAGTGCTAGTGTGGGGGCGATGAACACTGAAGCTTTCTTT. Translated, it gives CSASVGAMNTEAFF.

The chain has TRBV2 and TRBJ2-3; 14 nucleotides agree with TRBD2. Losses at the gene ends were 6 bases for V and 10 bases for J; bases not matched to a gene: 12. Germline values: CDR1 SNHLY, CDR2 FYNNEI. The CDR3 runs 16 residues. Here the CDR3 DNA reads TGTGCCAGCAGCCTACCGACTAGCGGGAGGGCCACCTCGCAGTATTTT. Translation: CASSLPTSGRATSQYF.

The chain uses TRBV5-1 and TRBJ2-7; 9 bases align to TRBD2. Germline V gene data show CDR1 as SGHRS and CDR2 as YFSETQ. Trimming at V came to 5 bases and at J to 5 bases, leaving 5 bases not matched to a gene. The CDR3 is 13 amino acids. This chain's CDR3 is CASRASGTHEQYF. The CDR3 region has the DNA TGCGCCAGCAGGGCTAGCGGGACTCACGAGCAGTACTTC.

V is TRBV30 and J is TRBJ1-2; D remains ambiguous. Germline values: CDR1 GTSNPN, CDR2 SVGIG (reference sequence). This CDR3 contains 13 residues. The V and J ends lost 2 bases and 8 bases respectively, with 15 bases between them. This CDR3 reads CAWSPRRRHGYTF. CDR3 nucleotide sequence: TGTGCCTGGAGTCCCCGCAGGAGGCACGGCTACACCTTC. Supplemented by reference TRBV30 and TRBJ1-2, the full variable domain reads SQTIHQWPATLVQPVGSPLSLECTVEGTSNPNLYWYRQAAGRGLQLLFYSVGIGQISSEVPQNLSASRPQDRQFILSSKKLLLSDSGFYLCAWSPRRRHGYTFGSGTRLTVV.

The chain uses TRBV10-3 and TRBJ2-2, with a possible D match to TRBD2 (6 bases). Germline V gene lookup returns CDR1 ENHRY and CDR2 SYGVKD. With 11 bases removed from V and 4 bases from J, the gap between germline ends came to 11 bases. The CDR3 runs to 12 residues. The CDR3 DNA is TGTGCCTCCTTCGGGGGCACCGGGGAGCTGTTTTTT. This translates into CASFGGTGELFF.

This chain uses TRBV7-6 with TRBJ2-3; tentative D call: TRBD2 (5 bases). The length of the CDR3 is 15 residues. CDR1 and CDR2 from the germline V gene are SGHVS and FNYEAQ. The V and J ends lost 7 bases and 1 base respectively, with 15 bases between them. For the CDR3, the DNA is TGTGCCAGCACCCTTAACGGGGTAGGCACAGATACGCAGTATTTT. As protein: CASTLNGVGTDTQYF. Combining the CDR3 with reference TRBV7-6 and TRBJ2-3 gives the whole variable domain GAGVSQSPRYKVTKRGQDVALRCDPISGHVSLYWYRQALGQGPEFLTYFNYEAQQDKSGLPNDRFSAERPEGSISTLTIQRTEQRDSAMYRCASTLNGVGTDTQYFGPGTRLTVL.

CDR3 nucleotides: TGCGCCAGCAGCTTGGGGCGGGAGTTCACCGGGGAGCTGTTTTTT. Translation gives CASSLGREFTGELFF. The rearrangement uses TRBV5-1 and TRBJ2-2; 7 nucleotides align to TRBD2. The V segment lost 0 bases and the J segment 4 bases; nucleotides outside the gene matches: 3. The germline gives CDR1 SGHRS, CDR2 YFSETQ. The CDR3 is 15 amino acids.

V and J are TRBV9 and TRBJ1-1, with 8 bases that match TRBD1. CDR1 and CDR2 from the germline V gene are SGDLS and YYNGEE. This CDR3 comprises 15 residues. With V trimmed by 3 bases and J by 7 bases, 11 bases remained unmatched. This chain's CDR3 is CASSAQGTGRSEAFF. The DNA for the CDR3 is TGTGCCAGCAGCGCTCAAGGGACAGGACGAAGTGAAGCTTTCTTT. Complete variable domain (other parts from reference TRBV9 and TRBJ1-1): DSGVTQTPKHLITATGQRVTLRCSPRSGDLSVYWYQQSLDQGLQFLIQYYNGEERAKGNILERFSAQQFPDLHSELNLSSLELGDSALYFCASSAQGTGRSEAFFGQGTRLTVV.

The chain is built from TRBV7-9 and TRBJ1-5, with a tentative D call TRBD1 (6 bases). Germline V gene lookup returns CDR1 SEHNR and CDR2 FQNEAQ (reference sequence). Between the trimmed V and J ends, which lost 3 bases and 4 bases, there was a span of 10 bases. The CDR3 totals 14 residues. The CDR3 DNA sequence: TGTGCCAGCAGCTTTGGGACATCTAATCAGCCCCAGCATTTT. Translating it yields CASSFGTSNQPQHF.

The J gene is TRBJ2-7, the V gene TRBV7-6; no definite D call. The CDR3 sequence is 13 residues long. V was trimmed by 4 bases and J by 6 bases, leaving 13 bases between them. CDR1 is SGHVS and CDR2 is FNYEAQ in the germline V gene. The CDR3 DNA is TGTGCCAGCAGCTCATCGCTTCGCGGCGAGCAGTACTTC. This gives the protein CASSSSLRGEQYF.

The chain carries TRBV5-4 and TRBJ2-3, with 11 bases identical to TRBD2. Germline V CDR1 and CDR2: SGHNT, YYREEE (reference sequence). The CDR3 is made up of 17 amino acids. Trimming cost V 3 bases and J 9 bases; bases outside gene matches: 15. CDR3 in amino acids: CASSWSPSGGQIRTQYF. The CDR3 DNA reads TGTGCCAGCAGCTGGTCTCCTAGCGGGGGGCAGATCAGAACGCAGTATTTT.

This clone appeared a single time. The gene calls are TRBV19 and TRBJ2-5, with unresolved D. The V and J ends lost 2 bases and 3 bases respectively, with 7 bases between them. Germline CDR1 reads LNHDA; CDR2 reads SQIVND (reference sequence). CDR3 size: 13 residues. In DNA form, the CDR3 reads TGTGCCAGTAGTATATCACAGAAAGAGACCCAGTACTTC. This codes for CASSISQKETQYF.

The chain is built from TRBV7-2 and TRBJ2-3, with TRBD2 matching over 9 bases. Germline V CDR1 and CDR2: SGHTA, FQGNSA. The CDR3 has 15 amino acids. Trimming took 3 bases from V and 3 from J; bases not matched to a gene: 4. CDR3 nucleotides: TGTGCCAGCAGCTTGTTGGGACTAGCAACAGATACGCAGTATTTT. It codes for CASSLLGLATDTQYF.

V and J are TRBV19 and TRBJ1-6; TRBD1 might be the D (5 bases). V was pared by 5 bases and J by 7 bases, with 12 bases between. CDR3 length: 14 residues. CDR1 and CDR2 from the germline V gene are LNHDA and SQIVND (reference sequence). In DNA form, the CDR3 reads TGTGCCAGTAGTGCAGGGCCGTTGAATTCACCCCTCCACTTT. It codes for CASSAGPLNSPLHF.

The V call is TRBV5-1, the J call TRBJ2-1, with TRBD2 identical over 13 bases. From germline, CDR1 is SGHRS and CDR2 YFSETQ. The CDR3 loop spans 15 amino acids. Unmatched junction bases numbered 2, after V lost 2 bases and J lost 6 bases. CDR3 sequence (DNA): TGCGCCAGCAGCTTACTAGCGGGGGGGCCCAATGAGCAGTTCTTC. Its protein is CASSLLAGGPNEQFF.

The J gene is TRBJ2-5, the V gene TRBV7-2; D gene unclear. V lost 5 bases and J 8 bases, leaving 15 bases between the germline ends. Germline lookup yields CDR1 SGHTA and CDR2 FQGNSA. The CDR3 spans 13 residues. The CDR3 sequence: CASSLPQIRTQYF. The CDR3 bases are TGTGCCAGCAGCCTACCACAGATCCGTACCCAGTACTTC.

This clone was observed a few times. The junction shows a germline mismatch at one end, possibly a read error. The V and J genes are TRBV7-7 and TRBJ2-3; 8 nucleotides agree with TRBD1. From germline, CDR1 is SSHAT and CDR2 FNYEAQ (reference sequence). There are 14 residues in the CDR3. The CDR3 bases are TGTGCTAGCAGCTTAGCAGACAGGGGCGGTACGCAGTATTTT. Its translation: CASSLADRGGTQYF.

This clone was seen just once. This sequence joins TRBV19 and TRBJ1-1; D gene ambiguous. The V and J ends lost 7 bases and 5 bases respectively, with 8 bases between them. This CDR3 comprises 11 residues. Per germline, CDR1 LNHDA and CDR2 SQIVND (reference sequence). The CDR3 nucleotides read TGTGCCAGTATTACGGAGACTGAAGCTTTCTTT. Encoded protein: CASITETEAFF.

The J gene is TRBJ2-2, the V gene TRBV7-3; 7 bases line up with TRBD1. Germline lookup yields CDR1 SGHTA and CDR2 FQGTGA. The CDR3 consists of 13 residues. Trimming removed 5 bases from V and 7 bases from J; junction bases left unmatched: 4. CDR3 DNA: TGTGCCAGCAGCCCTACAGGGGACGGGGAGCTGTTTTTT. Its translation is CASSPTGDGELFF.

The chain is built from TRBV4-1 and TRBJ2-7, with TRBD2 identical over 7 bases. CDR3 size: 14 residues. Germline V gene sequence: CDR1 MGHRA, CDR2 YSYEKL. Germline trimming cut 1 base from V and 3 bases from J; bases unmatched to any gene: 3. CDR3 amino acids: CASSQGEGLYEQYF. The CDR3 nucleotides are TGCGCCAGCAGCCAAGGGGAGGGGCTCTACGAGCAGTACTTC.

V and J are TRBV11-2 and TRBJ1-1, with D tentatively TRBD1 (5 bases). The CDR3 spans 16 residues. V was trimmed by 5 bases and J by 2 bases, leaving 18 bases between them. Germline-derived CDR1 and CDR2 are SGHAT and FQNNGV. This chain's CDR3 is CASSRGGQAYNTEAFF. CDR3 coding DNA: TGTGCCAGCAGCAGGGGTGGGCAGGCATACAACACTGAAGCTTTCTTT.

The chain employs TRBV14 and TRBJ2-7, with 9 positions matching TRBD2. This CDR3 spans 13 amino acids. V gave up 6 bases and J gave up 2 bases; unmatched junction bases: 2. Germline CDR1 is SGHDN and CDR2 is FVKESK. This CDR3 reads CASRLAGTYEQYF. In DNA, the CDR3 is TGTGCCAGCAGGCTAGCGGGGACCTACGAGCAGTACTTC.

The CDR3 is CAWSGRAGANTEAFF. CDR3 nucleotide sequence: TGTGCCTGGAGTGGTAGGGCAGGGGCGAACACTGAAGCTTTCTTT. V gene TRBV30 combines with J gene TRBJ1-1; D is perhaps TRBD1 (6 bases). V was clipped by 1 base and J by 1 base, with 13 bases between them. This CDR3 is built from 15 residues. The germline CDR1 and CDR2 sequences are GTSNPN and SVGIG (reference sequence).

This clone has a handful of counts. The chain is built from TRBV18 and TRBJ2-7; 9 bases fit TRBD1. V lost 3 bases to trimming and J lost 6 bases; unmatched junction nucleotides: 3. The V gene's germline CDR1 is KGHSH and CDR2 LQKENI. The CDR3 contains 13 residues. CDR3 bases: TGTGCCAGCTCACCGGGACAGGGTCTCGAGCAGTACTTC. Its translation is CASSPGQGLEQYF.

The chain couples TRBV12-3 or TRBV12-4 to TRBJ2-1, with D uncertain. V lost 2 bases to trimming and J lost 7 bases, with 9 bases between them. CDR3 length: 13 amino acids. The CDR3 loop is CASSLHGVNEQFF. DNA of the CDR3: TGTGCCAGCAGTTTACACGGAGTTAATGAGCAGTTCTTC.

This clone was seen just once. This chain joins TRBV23-1 and TRBJ2-7, with a weak D call TRBD1 (5 bases). TRBV23-1 is identified as an open reading frame with a role that is uncertain. The CDR3 contains 13 residues. Trimming stripped 3 bases from V and 7 bases from J, with 13 bases between. The CDR3 region has the DNA TGCGCCAGCAGTCACGGCAGGGTTGATGAGCAGTACTTC. Translation: CASSHGRVDEQYF.

V is TRBV19 and J is TRBJ1-6; D not certain. Trimming left V 5 bases short and J 0 bases short, with 17 bases between. The CDR3 contains 18 residues. Germline V CDR1 and CDR2: LNHDA, SQIVND (reference sequence). The CDR3 DNA sequence: TGTGCCAGTAGTCTCCGGCGGGCTGGGAGCTCCTATAATTCACCCCTCCACTTT. Its protein is CASSLRRAGSSYNSPLHF.

The chain couples TRBV7-2 to TRBJ1-1; D call uncertain. In germline, CDR1 is SGHTA, CDR2 FQGNSA. This CDR3 is 16 amino acids long. The V end was cut by 4 bases, the J end by 1 base, with 16 bases between. CDR3 DNA sequence: TGTGCCAGCAGCTCAATCCAAAGCTACGGGAACACTGAAGCTTTCTTT. Translated, it gives CASSSIQSYGNTEAFF.